This T cell receptor (beta chain) is from a study of blood T cell repertoires in COVID-19. About the research overall: Researchers got acute and convalescent COVID-19 samples from the United States, Italy and Spain. The analysed material was cDNA or gDNA that came from T cells, B-cell-depleted T cells, or PBMCs.

Methods used by the authors: Researchers report that nucleated cell counts were estimated from reference gene primer amplification. The assay was immunoSEQ multiplex PCR, and TCRdb's table has in-frame clones only and misses some. V, J and clone size derive from that table, while D and trimming were established from the DNA sequence. The sample lists about 110,000 clones; roughly 80% were seen once. This CDR3 has 15 amino acids. V was clipped by 0 bases and J by 0 bases, with 8 bases between them. Germline V gives CDR1 MNHEY, CDR2 SMNVEV (reference sequence). Sample: peripheral blood. The chain has TRBV27 and TRBJ2-5; possible D gene TRBD1, 6 bases. The sequence was obtained from a human donor in a cohort sampled during active COVID-19. CDR3 loop: CASSLSGTYQETQYF. DNA for the CDR3: TGTGCCAGCAGTTTATCAGGGACATACCAAGAGACCCAGTACTTC.